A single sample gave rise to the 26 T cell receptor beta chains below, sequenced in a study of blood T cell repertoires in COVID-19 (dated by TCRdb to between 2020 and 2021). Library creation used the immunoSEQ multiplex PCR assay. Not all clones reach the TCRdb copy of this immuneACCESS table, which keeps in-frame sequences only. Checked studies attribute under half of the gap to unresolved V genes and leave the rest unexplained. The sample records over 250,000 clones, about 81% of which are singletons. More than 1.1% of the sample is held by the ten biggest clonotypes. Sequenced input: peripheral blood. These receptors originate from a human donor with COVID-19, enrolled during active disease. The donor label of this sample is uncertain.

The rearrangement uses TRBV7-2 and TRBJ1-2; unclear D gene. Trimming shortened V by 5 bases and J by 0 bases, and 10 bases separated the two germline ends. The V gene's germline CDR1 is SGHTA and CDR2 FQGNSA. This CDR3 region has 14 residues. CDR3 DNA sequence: TGTGCCAGCAGCCCTAGAACTACTAACTATGGCTACACCTTC. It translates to CASSPRTTNYGYTF.

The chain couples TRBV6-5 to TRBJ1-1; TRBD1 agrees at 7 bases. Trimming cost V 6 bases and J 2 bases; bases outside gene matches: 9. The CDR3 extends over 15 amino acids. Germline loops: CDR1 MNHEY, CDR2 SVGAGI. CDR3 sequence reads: CASRPDDRENTEAFF. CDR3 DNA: TGTGCCAGCAGGCCGGACGACAGGGAAAACACTGAAGCTTTCTTT.

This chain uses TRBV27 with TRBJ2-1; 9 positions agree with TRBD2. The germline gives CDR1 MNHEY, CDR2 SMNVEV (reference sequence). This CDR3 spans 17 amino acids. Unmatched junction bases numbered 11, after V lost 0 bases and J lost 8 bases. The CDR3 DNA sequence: TGTGCCAGCAGTTTATCATGGCTAGCGGGATCTCTGGATGAGCAGTTCTTC. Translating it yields CASSLSWLAGSLDEQFF.

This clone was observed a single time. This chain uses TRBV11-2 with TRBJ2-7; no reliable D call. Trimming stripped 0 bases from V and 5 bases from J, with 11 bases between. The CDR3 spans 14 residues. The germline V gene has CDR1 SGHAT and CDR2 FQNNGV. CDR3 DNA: TGTGCCAGCAGCTTAGACCCGGGTTCCAACGAGCAGTACTTC. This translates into CASSLDPGSNEQYF.

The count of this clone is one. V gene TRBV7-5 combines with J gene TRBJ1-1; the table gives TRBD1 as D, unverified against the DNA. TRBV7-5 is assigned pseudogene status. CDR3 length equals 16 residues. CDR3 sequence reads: CARSPSPQGGNTEAFF. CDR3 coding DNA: TGTGCCAGAAGCCCCTCCCCCCAGGGGGGGAACACTGAAGCTTTCTTT.

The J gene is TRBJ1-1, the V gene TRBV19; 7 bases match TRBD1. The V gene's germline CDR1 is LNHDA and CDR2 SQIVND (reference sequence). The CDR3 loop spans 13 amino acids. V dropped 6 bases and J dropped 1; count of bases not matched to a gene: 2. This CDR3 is CASSRDRNTEAFF. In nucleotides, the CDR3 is TGTGCCAGTAGCCGGGACAGGAACACTGAAGCTTTCTTT.

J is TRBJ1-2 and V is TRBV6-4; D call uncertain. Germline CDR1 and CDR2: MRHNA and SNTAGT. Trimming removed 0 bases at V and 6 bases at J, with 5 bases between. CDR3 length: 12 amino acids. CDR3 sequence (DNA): TGTGCCAGCAGTGACTCGCCGGATGGCTACACCTTC. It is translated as CASSDSPDGYTF.

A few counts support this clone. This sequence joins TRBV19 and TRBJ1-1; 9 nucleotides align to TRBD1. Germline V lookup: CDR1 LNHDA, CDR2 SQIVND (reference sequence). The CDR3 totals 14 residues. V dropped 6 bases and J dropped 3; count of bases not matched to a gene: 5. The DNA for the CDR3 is TGTGCCAGTAGGTACAGGGGGCTGGACACTGAAGCTTTCTTT. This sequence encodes CASRYRGLDTEAFF.

CDR3 nucleotides: TGTGCCATCAGGCTTGGACTAGCGGGAGGTCCCGATACGCAGTATTTT. Translated, it gives CAIRLGLAGGPDTQYF. This chain uses TRBV10-3 with TRBJ2-3, with TRBD2 matching 14 bases. Germline CDR1 is ENHRY and CDR2 is SYGVKD. V gave up 6 bases and J gave up 6 bases; unmatched junction bases: 8. The CDR3 runs to 16 residues.

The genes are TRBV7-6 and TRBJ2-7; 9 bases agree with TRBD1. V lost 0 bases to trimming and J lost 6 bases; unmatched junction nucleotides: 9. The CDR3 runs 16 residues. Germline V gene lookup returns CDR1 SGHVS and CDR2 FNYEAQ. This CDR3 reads CASSLAITGGRGEQYF. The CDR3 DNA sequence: TGTGCCAGCAGCTTAGCGATAACAGGGGGCCGGGGCGAGCAGTACTTC.

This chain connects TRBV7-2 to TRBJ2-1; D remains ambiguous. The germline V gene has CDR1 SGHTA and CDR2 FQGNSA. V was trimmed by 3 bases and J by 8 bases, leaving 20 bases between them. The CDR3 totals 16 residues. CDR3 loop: CASSLESQRGIYEQFF. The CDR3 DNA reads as TGTGCCAGCAGCTTGGAGTCGCAACGCGGTATTTATGAGCAGTTCTTC.

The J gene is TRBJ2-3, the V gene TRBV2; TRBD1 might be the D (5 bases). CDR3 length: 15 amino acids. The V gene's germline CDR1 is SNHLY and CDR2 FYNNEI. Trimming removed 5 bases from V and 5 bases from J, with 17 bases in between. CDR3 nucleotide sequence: TGTGCCAGCAGTTCAGCGCGCCCAAGGGGAGATACGCAGTATTTT. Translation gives CASSSARPRGDTQYF.

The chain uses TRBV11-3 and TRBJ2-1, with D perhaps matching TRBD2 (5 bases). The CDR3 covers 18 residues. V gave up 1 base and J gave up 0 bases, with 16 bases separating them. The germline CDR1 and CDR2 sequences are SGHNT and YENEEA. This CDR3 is CASSLGLVGGSSYNEQFF. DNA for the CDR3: TGTGCCAGCAGCTTAGGGTTGGTTGGAGGAAGCTCCTACAATGAGCAGTTCTTC.

The CDR3 loop is CATGGQYNEQFF. The CDR3 DNA reads as TGTGCGACGGGAGGCCAATACAATGAGCAGTTCTTC. This chain connects TRBV28 to TRBJ2-1, with 7 bases matching TRBD2. The CDR3 sequence is 12 residues long. Germline-derived CDR1 and CDR2 are MDHEN and SYDVKM.

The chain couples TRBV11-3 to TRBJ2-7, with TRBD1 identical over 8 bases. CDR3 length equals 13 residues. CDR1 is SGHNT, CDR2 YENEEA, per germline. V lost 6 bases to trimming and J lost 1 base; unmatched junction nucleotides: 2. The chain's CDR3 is CASRRQGSYEQYF. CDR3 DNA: TGTGCCAGCAGGAGACAGGGGTCCTACGAGCAGTACTTC.

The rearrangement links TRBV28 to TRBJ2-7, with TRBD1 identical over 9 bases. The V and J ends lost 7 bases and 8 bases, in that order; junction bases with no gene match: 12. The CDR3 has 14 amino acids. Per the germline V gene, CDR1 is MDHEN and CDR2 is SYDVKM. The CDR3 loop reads CASTPPDRGWKQYF. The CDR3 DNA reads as TGTGCCAGCACCCCCCCGGACAGGGGTTGGAAGCAGTACTTC.

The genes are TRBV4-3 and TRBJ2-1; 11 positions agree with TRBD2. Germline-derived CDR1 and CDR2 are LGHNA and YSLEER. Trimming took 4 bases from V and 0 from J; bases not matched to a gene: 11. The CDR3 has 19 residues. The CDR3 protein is CASSPGRGLAASSYNEQFF. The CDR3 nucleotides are TGCGCCAGCAGCCCCGGACGGGGACTAGCGGCTTCCTCCTACAATGAGCAGTTCTTC.

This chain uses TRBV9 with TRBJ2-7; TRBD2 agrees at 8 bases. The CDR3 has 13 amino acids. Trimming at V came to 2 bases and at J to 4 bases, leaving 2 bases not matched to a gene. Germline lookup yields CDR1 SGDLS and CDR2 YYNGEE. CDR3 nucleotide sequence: TGTGCCAGCAGCGTGGGACTAGAGTACGAGCAGTACTTC. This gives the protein CASSVGLEYEQYF.

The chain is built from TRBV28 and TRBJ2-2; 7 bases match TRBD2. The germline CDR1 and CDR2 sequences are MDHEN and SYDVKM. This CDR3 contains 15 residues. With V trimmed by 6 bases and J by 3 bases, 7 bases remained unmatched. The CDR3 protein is CASSPGGGDTGELFF. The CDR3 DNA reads TGTGCCAGCAGCCCTGGGGGGGGTGACACCGGGGAGCTGTTTTTT.

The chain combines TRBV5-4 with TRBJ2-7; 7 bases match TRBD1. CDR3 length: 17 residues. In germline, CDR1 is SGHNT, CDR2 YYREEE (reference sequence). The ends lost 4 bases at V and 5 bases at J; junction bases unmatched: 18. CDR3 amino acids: CASSTGTDRAGGNEQYF. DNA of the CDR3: TGTGCCAGCAGCACCGGTACAGACAGGGCCGGTGGGAACGAGCAGTACTTC.

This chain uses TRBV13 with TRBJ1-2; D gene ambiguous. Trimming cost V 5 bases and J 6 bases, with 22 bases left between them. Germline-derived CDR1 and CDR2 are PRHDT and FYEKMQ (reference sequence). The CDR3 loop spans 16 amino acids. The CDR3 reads CASSDQVVSLVNGYTF. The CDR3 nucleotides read TGTGCCAGCAGCGACCAGGTCGTAAGTTTGGTGAATGGCTACACCTTC.

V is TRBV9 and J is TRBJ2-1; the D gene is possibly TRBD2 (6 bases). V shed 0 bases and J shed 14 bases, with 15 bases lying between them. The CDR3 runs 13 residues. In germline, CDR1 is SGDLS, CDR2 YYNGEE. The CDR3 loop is CASSVESQGGKFF. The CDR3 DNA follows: TGTGCCAGCAGCGTAGAAAGTCAGGGAGGAAAGTTCTTC.

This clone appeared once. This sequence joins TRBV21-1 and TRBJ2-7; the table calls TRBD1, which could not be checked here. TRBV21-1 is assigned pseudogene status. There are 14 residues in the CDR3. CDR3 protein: CASSGCPGHREQYF. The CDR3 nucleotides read TGTGCCAGCAGCGGGTGCCCGGGACACAGAGAGCAGTACTTC.

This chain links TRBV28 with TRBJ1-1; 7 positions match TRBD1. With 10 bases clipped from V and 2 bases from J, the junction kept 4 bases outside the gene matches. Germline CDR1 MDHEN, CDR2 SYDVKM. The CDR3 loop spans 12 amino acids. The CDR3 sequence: CAIGTANTEAFF. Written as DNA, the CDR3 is TGTGCCATAGGGACAGCTAACACTGAAGCTTTCTTT.

CDR3 nucleotides: TGCAGCGTTGACGTGACTAGCGGAGTCAATGAGCAGTTCTTC. This encodes CSVDVTSGVNEQFF. V gene TRBV29-1 combines with J gene TRBJ2-1; 9 positions agree with TRBD2. V was clipped by 3 bases and J by 6 bases; unmatched bases: 6. The CDR3 consists of 14 residues. Germline CDR1 SQVTM, CDR2 ANQGSEA.

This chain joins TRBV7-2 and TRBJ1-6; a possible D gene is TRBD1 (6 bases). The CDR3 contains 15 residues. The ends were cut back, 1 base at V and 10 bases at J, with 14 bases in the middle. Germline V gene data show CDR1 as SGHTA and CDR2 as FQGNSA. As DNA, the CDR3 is TGTGCCAGCAGCTTAGTACCGGGGGGCGGGTCACCCCTCCACTTT. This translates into CASSLVPGGGSPLHF.